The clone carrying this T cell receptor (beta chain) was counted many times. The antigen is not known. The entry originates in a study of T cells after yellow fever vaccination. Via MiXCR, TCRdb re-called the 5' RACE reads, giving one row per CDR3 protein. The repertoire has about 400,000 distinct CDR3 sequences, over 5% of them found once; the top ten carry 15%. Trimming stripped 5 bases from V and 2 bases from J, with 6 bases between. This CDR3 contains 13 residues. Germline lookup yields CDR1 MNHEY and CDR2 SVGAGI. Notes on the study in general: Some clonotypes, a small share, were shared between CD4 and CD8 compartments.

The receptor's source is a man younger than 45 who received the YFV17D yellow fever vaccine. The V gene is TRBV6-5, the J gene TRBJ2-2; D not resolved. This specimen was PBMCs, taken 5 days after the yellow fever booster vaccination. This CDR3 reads CASSNPNTGELFF. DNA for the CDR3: TGTGCCAGCAGTAACCCCAACACCGGGGAGCTGTTTTTT.